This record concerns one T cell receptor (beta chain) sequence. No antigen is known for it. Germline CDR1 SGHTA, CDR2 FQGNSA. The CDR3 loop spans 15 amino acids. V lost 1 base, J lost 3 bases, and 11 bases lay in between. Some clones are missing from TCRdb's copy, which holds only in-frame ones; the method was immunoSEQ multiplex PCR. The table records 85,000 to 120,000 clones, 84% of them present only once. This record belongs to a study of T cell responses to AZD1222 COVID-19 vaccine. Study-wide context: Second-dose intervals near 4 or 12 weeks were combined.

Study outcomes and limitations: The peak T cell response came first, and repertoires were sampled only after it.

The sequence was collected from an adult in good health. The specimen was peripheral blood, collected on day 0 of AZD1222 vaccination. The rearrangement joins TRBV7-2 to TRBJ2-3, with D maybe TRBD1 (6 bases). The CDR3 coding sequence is TGTGCCAGCAGCTTAGTGAGGACAGTAACAGATACGCAGTATTTT. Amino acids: CASSLVRTVTDTQYF.